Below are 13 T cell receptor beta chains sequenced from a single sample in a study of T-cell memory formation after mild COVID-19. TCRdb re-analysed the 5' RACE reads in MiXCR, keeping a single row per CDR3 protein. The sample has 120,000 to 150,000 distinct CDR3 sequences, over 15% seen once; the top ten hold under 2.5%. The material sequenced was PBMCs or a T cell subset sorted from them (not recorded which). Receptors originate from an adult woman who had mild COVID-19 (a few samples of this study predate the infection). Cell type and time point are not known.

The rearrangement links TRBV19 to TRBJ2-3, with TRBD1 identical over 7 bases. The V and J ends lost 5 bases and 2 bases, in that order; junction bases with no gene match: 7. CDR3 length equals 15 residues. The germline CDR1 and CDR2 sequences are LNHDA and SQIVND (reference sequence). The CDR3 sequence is CASSPRQGFTDTQYF. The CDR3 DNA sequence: TGTGCCAGTAGTCCAAGACAGGGCTTCACAGATACGCAGTATTTT.

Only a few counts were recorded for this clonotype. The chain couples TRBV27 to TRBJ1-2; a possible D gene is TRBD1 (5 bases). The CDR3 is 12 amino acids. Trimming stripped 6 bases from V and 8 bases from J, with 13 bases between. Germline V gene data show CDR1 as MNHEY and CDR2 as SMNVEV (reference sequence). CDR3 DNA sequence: TGTGCCAGCAGGACAGTTCTTGGAGGCTACACCTTC. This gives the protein CASRTVLGGYTF.

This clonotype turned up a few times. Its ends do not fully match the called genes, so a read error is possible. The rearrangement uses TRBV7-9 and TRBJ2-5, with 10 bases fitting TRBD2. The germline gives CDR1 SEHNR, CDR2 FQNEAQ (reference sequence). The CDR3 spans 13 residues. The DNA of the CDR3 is TGTGCCAGCAGCGTAGCGGGAGGCGAGACCCAGTACTTC. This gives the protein CASSVAGGETQYF.

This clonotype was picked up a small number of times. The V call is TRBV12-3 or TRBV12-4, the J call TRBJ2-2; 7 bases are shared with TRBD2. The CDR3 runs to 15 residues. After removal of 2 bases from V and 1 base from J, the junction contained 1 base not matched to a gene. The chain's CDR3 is CASSLSGMNTGELFF. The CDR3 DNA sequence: TGTGCCAGCAGTTTAAGCGGGATGAACACCGGGGAGCTGTTTTTT.

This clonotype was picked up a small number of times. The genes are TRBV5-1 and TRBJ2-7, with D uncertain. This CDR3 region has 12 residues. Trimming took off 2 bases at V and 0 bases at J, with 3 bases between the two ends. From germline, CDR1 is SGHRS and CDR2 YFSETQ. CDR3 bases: TGCGCCAGCAGCTTCGGCTCCTACGAGCAGTACTTC. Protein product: CASSFGSYEQYF.

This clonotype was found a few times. The CDR3 nucleotides read TGTGCCAGCACCGAAGCAGGGTGGGGTTCACCCCTCCACTTT. Its protein is CASTEAGWGSPLHF. The chain combines TRBV12-3 or TRBV12-4 with TRBJ1-6, with D possibly being TRBD1 (5 bases). Between the trimmed V and J ends, which lost 7 bases and 9 bases, there was a span of 16 bases. The CDR3 totals 14 residues.

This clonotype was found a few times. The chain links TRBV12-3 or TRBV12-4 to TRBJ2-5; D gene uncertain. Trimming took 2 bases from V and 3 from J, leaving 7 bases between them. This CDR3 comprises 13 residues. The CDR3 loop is CASSLISEETQYF. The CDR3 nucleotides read TGTGCCAGCAGTTTAATTTCCGAAGAGACCCAGTACTTC.

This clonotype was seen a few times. In nucleotides, the CDR3 is TGTGCCAGCTCACCCGGGAGGGCCAATGAGCAGTTCTTC. It is translated as CASSPGRANEQFF. This rearrangement joins TRBV18 to TRBJ2-1; 8 nucleotides align to TRBD2. The CDR3 length is 13 residues. The germline V gene encodes CDR1 KGHSH and CDR2 LQKENI. J lost 6 bases, V lost 3 bases, and 1 base had no gene match.

CDR3 sequence reads: CASSLQTGGTDTQYF. CDR3 DNA sequence: TGTGCCAGCAGCTTACAAACAGGAGGGACAGATACGCAGTATTTT. The genes are TRBV7-2 and TRBJ2-3; weak D call: TRBD2 (6 bases). Germline CDR1 is SGHTA and CDR2 is FQGNSA. V was pared by 2 bases and J by 3 bases, with 12 bases between. The CDR3 has 15 residues.

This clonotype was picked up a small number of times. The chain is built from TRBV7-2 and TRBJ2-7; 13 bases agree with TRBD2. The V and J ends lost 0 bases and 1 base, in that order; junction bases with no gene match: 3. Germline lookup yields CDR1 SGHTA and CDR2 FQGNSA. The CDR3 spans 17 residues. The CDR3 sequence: CASSLAGTSGASYEQYF. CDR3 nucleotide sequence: TGTGCCAGCAGCTTAGCGGGGACTAGCGGGGCTTCCTACGAGCAGTACTTC.

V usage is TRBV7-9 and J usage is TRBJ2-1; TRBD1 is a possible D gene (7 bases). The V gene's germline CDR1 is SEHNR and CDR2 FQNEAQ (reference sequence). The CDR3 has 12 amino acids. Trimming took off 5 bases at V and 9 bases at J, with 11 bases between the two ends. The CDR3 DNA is TGTGCCAGCAGCCAGGGGGGCAGTGAGCAGTTCTTC. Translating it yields CASSQGGSEQFF.

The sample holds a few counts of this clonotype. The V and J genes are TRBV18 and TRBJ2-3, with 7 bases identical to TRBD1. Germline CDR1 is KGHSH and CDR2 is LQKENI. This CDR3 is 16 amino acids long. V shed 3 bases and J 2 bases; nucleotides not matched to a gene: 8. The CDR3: CASSPTTGTFTDTQYF. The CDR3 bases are TGTGCCAGCTCACCTACGACAGGGACATTCACAGATACGCAGTATTTT.

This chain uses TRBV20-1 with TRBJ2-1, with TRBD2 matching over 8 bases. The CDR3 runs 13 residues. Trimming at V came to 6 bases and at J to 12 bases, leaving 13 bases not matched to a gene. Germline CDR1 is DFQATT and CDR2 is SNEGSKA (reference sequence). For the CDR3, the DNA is TGCAGTGCAACCCGGACGGCCCGGGAGGGGCAGTTCTTC. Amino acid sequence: CSATRTAREGQFF.